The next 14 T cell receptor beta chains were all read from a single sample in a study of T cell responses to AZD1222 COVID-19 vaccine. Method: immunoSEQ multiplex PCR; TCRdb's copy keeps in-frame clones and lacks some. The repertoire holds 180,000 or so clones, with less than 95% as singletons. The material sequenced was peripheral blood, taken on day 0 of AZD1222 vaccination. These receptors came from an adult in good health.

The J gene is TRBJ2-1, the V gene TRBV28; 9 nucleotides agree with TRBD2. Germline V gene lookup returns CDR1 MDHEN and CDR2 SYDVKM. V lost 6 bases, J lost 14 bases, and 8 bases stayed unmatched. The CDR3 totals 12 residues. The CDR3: CASRRASGKEFF. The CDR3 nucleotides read TGTGCCAGCAGGAGGGCTAGCGGGAAGGAGTTCTTC. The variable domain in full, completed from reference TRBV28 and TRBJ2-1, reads DVKVTQSSRYLVKRTGEKVFLECVQDMDHENMFWYRQDPGLGLRLIYFSYDVKMKEKGDIPEGYSVSREKKERFSLILESASTNQTSMYLCASRRASGKEFFGPGTRLTVL.

CDR3 nucleotide sequence: TGTGCCAGCAGCCTTGGACAGGGTATCCACGAGCAGTACTTC. Amino acid sequence: CASSLGQGIHEQYF. This chain connects TRBV28 to TRBJ2-7; 8 positions agree with TRBD1. With V trimmed by 6 bases and J by 5 bases, 9 bases remained unmatched. Germline V lookup: CDR1 MDHEN, CDR2 SYDVKM. The CDR3 consists of 14 residues. The full variable domain, with the rest looked up from reference TRBV28 and TRBJ2-7, is DVKVTQSSRYLVKRTGEKVFLECVQDMDHENMFWYRQDPGLGLRLIYFSYDVKMKEKGDIPEGYSVSREKKERFSLILESASTNQTSMYLCASSLGQGIHEQYFGPGTRLTVT.

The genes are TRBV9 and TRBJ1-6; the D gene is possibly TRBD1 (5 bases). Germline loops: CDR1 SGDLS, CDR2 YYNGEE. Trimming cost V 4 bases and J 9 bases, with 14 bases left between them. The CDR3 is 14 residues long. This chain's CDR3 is CASSPGGVTSPLHF. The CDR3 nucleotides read TGTGCCAGCAGCCCAGGAGGGGTTACTTCACCCCTCCACTTT.

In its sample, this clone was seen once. In nucleotides, the CDR3 is TGCGCCAGCAGTCCGAGGACTAGCGGTTACAATGAGCAGTTCTTC. Encoded protein: CASSPRTSGYNEQFF. This sequence joins TRBV10-1 and TRBJ2-1, with 10 bases fitting TRBD2. Germline CDR1 WNHNN, CDR2 SYGVQD (reference sequence). Losses at the gene ends were 5 bases for V and 4 bases for J; bases not matched to a gene: 5. The CDR3 extends over 15 amino acids.

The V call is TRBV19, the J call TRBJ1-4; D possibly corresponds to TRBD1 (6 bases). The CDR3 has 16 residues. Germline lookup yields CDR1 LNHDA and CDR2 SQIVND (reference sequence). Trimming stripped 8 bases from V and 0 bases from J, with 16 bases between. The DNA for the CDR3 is TGTGCCAGTGCGTACAGGGCCACCTCAACTAATGAAAAACTGTTTTTT. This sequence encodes CASAYRATSTNEKLFF. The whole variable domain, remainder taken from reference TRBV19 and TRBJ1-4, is DGGITQSPKYLFRKEGQNVTLSCEQNLNHDAMYWYRQDPGQGLRLIYYSQIVNDFQKGDIAEGYSVSREKKESFPLTVTSAQKNPTAFYLCASAYRATSTNEKLFFGSGTQLSVL.

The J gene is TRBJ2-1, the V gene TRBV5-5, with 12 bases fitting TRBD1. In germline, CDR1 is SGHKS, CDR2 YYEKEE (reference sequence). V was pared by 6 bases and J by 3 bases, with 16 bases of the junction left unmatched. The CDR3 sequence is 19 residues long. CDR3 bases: TGTGCCAGCAACCAAGGTCGGGGGACAGGGGGCTCGGGCTACAATGAGCAGTTCTTC. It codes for CASNQGRGTGGSGYNEQFF.

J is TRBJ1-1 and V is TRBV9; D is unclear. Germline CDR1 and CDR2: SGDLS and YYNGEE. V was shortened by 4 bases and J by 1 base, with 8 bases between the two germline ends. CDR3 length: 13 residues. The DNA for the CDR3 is TGTGCCAGCAGCCTGGACGGGAACACTGAAGCTTTCTTT. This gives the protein CASSLDGNTEAFF. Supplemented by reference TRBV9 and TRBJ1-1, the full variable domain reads DSGVTQTPKHLITATGQRVTLRCSPRSGDLSVYWYQQSLDQGLQFLIQYYNGEERAKGNILERFSAQQFPDLHSELNLSSLELGDSALYFCASSLDGNTEAFFGQGTRLTVV.

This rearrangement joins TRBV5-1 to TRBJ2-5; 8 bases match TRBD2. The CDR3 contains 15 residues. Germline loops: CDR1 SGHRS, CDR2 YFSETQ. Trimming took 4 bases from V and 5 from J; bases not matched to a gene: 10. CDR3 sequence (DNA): TGCGCCAGCAGCGAAATGACTAGCGAGTCGGAGACCCAGTACTTC. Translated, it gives CASSEMTSESETQYF.

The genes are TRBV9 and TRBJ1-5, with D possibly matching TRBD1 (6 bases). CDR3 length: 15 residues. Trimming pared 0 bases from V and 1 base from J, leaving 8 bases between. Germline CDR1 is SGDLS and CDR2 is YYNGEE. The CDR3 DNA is TGTGCCAGCAGCGTAGGGCAGGGGAGCAATCAGCCCCAGCATTTT. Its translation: CASSVGQGSNQPQHF.

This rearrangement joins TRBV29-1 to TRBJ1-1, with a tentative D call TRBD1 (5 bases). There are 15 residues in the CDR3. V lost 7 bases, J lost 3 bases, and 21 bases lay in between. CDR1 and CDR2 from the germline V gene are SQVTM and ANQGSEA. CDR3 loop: CSGDPEGVVDTEAFF. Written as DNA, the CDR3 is TGCAGCGGGGACCCCGAAGGGGTAGTGGACACTGAAGCTTTCTTT.

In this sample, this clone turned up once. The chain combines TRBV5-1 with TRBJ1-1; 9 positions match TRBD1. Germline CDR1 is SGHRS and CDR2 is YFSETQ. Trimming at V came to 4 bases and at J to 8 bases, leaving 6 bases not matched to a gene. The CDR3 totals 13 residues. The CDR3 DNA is TGCGCCAGCAGCCGGGACAGGGTCTCAGAAGCTTTCTTT. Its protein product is CASSRDRVSEAFF. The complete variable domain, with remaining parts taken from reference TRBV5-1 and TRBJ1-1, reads KAGVTQTPRYLIKTRGQQVTLSCSPISGHRSVSWYQQTPGQGLQFLFEYFSETQRNKGNFPGRFSGRQFSNSRSEMNVSTLELGDSALYLCASSRDRVSEAFFGQGTRLTVV.

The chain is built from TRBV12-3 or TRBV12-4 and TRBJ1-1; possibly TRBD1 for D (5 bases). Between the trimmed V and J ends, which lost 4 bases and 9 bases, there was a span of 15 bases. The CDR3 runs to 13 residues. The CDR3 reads CASSSRVRGKAFF. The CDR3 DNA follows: TGTGCCAGCAGTTCAAGGGTCCGGGGGAAAGCTTTCTTT.

DNA of the CDR3: TGTGCCAGCAGCTTAATCTACGAGCAGTACTTC. Translation: CASSLIYEQYF. The rearrangement joins TRBV11-2 to TRBJ2-7; D remains ambiguous. V lost 2 bases to trimming and J lost 3 bases, with 2 bases between them. The CDR3 runs 11 residues. Germline lookup yields CDR1 SGHAT and CDR2 FQNNGV.

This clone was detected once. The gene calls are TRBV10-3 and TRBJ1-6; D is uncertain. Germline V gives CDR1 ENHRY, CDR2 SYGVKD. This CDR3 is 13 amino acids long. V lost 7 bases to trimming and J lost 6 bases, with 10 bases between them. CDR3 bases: TGTGCCATCACCGGAGCGGTTAATTCACCCCTCCACTTT. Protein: CAITGAVNSPLHF.